The 27 T cell receptor beta chains listed next were all sequenced from one sample in a study of T cell clonotyping in hematopoietic cell transplantation. As to time point: recipient sample about 28 days before transplant, after cytoreduction. The assay was immunoSEQ multiplex PCR, and TCRdb's table has in-frame clones only and misses some. The table records tens of thousands of clones, approximately 80% of them present only once. The sequencing here drew on peripheral blood mononuclear cells, taken before stem cell transplant. These receptors all stem from a woman aged 60-70 years with acute myeloid leukemia. Some clones in this sample may be carry-over from other donors' samples.

V and J are TRBV20-1 and TRBJ1-2; the match to TRBD1 covers 7 bases. The CDR3 contains 11 residues. The V segment lost 4 bases and the J segment 8 bases; nucleotides outside the gene matches: 4. Germline CDR1 is DFQATT and CDR2 is SNEGSKA (reference sequence). CDR3 loop: CSATTGEGYTF. Here the CDR3 DNA reads TGCAGTGCTACTACAGGGGAAGGCTACACCTTC.

This clone appeared once. V and J are TRBV7-6 and TRBJ2-1; D unresolved. The CDR3 extends over 14 amino acids. V lost 3 bases and J lost 5, with 11 bases in between. The germline gives CDR1 SGHVS, CDR2 FNYEAQ. In DNA form, the CDR3 reads TGTGCCAGCAGCTTTAAGGGCTTAAACAATGAGCAGTTCTTC. The encoded protein is CASSFKGLNNEQFF. The complete variable domain, with remaining parts taken from reference TRBV7-6 and TRBJ2-1, reads GAGVSQSPRYKVTKRGQDVALRCDPISGHVSLYWYRQALGQGPEFLTYFNYEAQQDKSGLPNDRFSAERPEGSISTLTIQRTEQRDSAMYRCASSFKGLNNEQFFGPGTRLTVL.

The chain joins TRBV25-1 to TRBJ2-3; 8 bases are shared with TRBD1. This CDR3 has 18 residues. Germline V gives CDR1 MGHDK, CDR2 SYGVNS. V shed 3 bases and J 0 bases; nucleotides not matched to a gene: 11. CDR3 protein: CASSDPVADRASTDTQYF. The CDR3, as DNA: TGTGCCAGCAGTGATCCAGTCGCGGACAGGGCTAGCACAGATACGCAGTATTTT.

The chain uses TRBV9 and TRBJ2-1, with 11 bases lining up with TRBD2. V trimming: 6 bases; J trimming: 8 bases; junction bases outside the gene matches: 13. The germline gives CDR1 SGDLS, CDR2 YYNGEE. This CDR3 contains 16 residues. In nucleotides, the CDR3 is TGTGCCAGCAATAGCGGGGGGGCCCAGGGGATGGATGAGCAGTTCTTC. As protein: CASNSGGAQGMDEQFF.

The CDR3 loop is CSAGASGAWYEQYF. CDR3 in DNA: TGCAGCGCCGGGGCTAGCGGCGCTTGGTACGAGCAGTACTTC. The chain recombines TRBV29-1 with TRBJ2-7, with TRBD2 identical over 7 bases. CDR3 length equals 14 residues. J was trimmed by 4 bases and V by 7 bases; bases with no gene match: 13. The germline CDR1 and CDR2 sequences are SQVTM and ANQGSEA.

The chain joins TRBV7-9 to TRBJ1-2; D possibly corresponds to TRBD1 (6 bases). This CDR3 spans 13 amino acids. The V and J ends lost 5 bases and 2 bases respectively, with 9 bases between them. In germline, CDR1 is SEHNR, CDR2 FQNEAQ (reference sequence). The CDR3 is CASSQGNNYGYTF. DNA of the CDR3: TGTGCCAGCAGCCAGGGGAACAACTATGGCTACACCTTC.

The gene calls are TRBV27 and TRBJ2-1, with 7 bases that match TRBD1. CDR1 and CDR2 from the germline V gene are MNHEY and SMNVEV (reference sequence). This CDR3 contains 17 residues. The ends lost 2 bases at V and 0 bases at J; junction bases unmatched: 7. CDR3 amino acids: CASSLPPRDSSYNEQFF. The CDR3 DNA reads as TGTGCCAGCAGTTTACCCCCTCGGGACAGCTCCTACAATGAGCAGTTCTTC.

The rearrangement joins TRBV6-5 to TRBJ2-7; 9 bases map to TRBD1. CDR3 length: 13 residues. Germline CDR1 MNHEY, CDR2 SVGAGI. The J segment lost 1 base and the V segment lost 9 bases, leaving 4 bases of the junction unmatched. CDR3 in amino acids: CARPGQGSYEQYF. The CDR3 coding sequence is TGTGCCAGACCGGGACAGGGATCCTACGAGCAGTACTTC.

This chain connects TRBV29-1 to TRBJ1-1; tentative D call: TRBD1 (5 bases). The CDR3 consists of 13 residues. V was clipped by 6 bases and J by 0 bases, with 11 bases between them. CDR1 and CDR2 from the germline V gene are SQVTM and ANQGSEA. CDR3 DNA: TGCAGCGTAAAGGACAAGTTGAACACTGAAGCTTTCTTT. Translation: CSVKDKLNTEAFF.

This sequence joins TRBV29-1 and TRBJ2-7, with 16 bases aligning to TRBD2. The CDR3 length is 16 residues. Germline loops: CDR1 SQVTM, CDR2 ANQGSEA. Losses at the gene ends were 7 bases for V and 0 bases for J; bases not matched to a gene: 6. The chain's CDR3 is CSDGTSGRDSSYEQYF. The CDR3 region has the DNA TGCAGCGACGGGACTAGCGGGAGGGACAGCTCCTACGAGCAGTACTTC.

This chain uses TRBV6-5 with TRBJ2-1, with D perhaps TRBD2 (6 bases). The germline V and J ends were trimmed by 0 bases and 6 bases, with 12 bases remaining between them. Germline V gene sequence: CDR1 MNHEY, CDR2 SVGAGI. The CDR3 is made up of 15 amino acids. CDR3 sequence (DNA): TGTGCCAGCAGTTACTCGAATAGCGGCCGCAATGAGCAGTTCTTC. The encoded protein is CASSYSNSGRNEQFF.

V is TRBV6-1 and J is TRBJ2-7, with a weak D call TRBD1 (5 bases). The CDR3 is 14 residues long. V was shortened by 7 bases and J by 0 bases, with 13 bases between the two germline ends. The germline CDR1 and CDR2 sequences are MNHNS and SASEGT. This CDR3 reads CASTWKTASYEQYF. CDR3 nucleotide sequence: TGTGCCAGCACCTGGAAGACAGCCTCCTACGAGCAGTACTTC.

In this sample, this clone turned up a few times. The V and J genes are TRBV15 and TRBJ1-4; unclear D gene. This CDR3 spans 16 amino acids. V lost 0 bases to trimming and J lost 5 bases, with 13 bases between them. Looked up from germline, CDR1 is LNHNV and CDR2 is YYDKDF (reference sequence). CDR3 bases: TGTGCCACCAGCAGAGAACGAAGGGTCCTAAATGAAAAACTGTTTTTT. This encodes CATSRERRVLNEKLFF.

This chain uses TRBV6-5 with TRBJ1-2, with 11 bases that match TRBD1. The CDR3 spans 12 residues. From germline, CDR1 is MNHEY and CDR2 SVGAGI. The ends lost 5 bases at V and 12 bases at J; junction bases unmatched: 5. The CDR3 reads CASSAGQGANTF. The CDR3 bases are TGTGCCAGCAGTGCCGGACAGGGGGCAAACACCTTC.

This chain links TRBV7-2 with TRBJ1-3; perhaps TRBD1 as D (6 bases). Per germline, CDR1 SGHTA and CDR2 FQGNSA. CDR3 size: 16 residues. V lost 1 base to trimming and J lost 2 bases, with 12 bases between them. CDR3: CASSLGRGGAGNTIYF. For the CDR3, the DNA is TGTGCCAGCAGCTTAGGACGAGGGGGGGCTGGAAACACCATATATTTT.

The V gene is TRBV4-3, the J gene TRBJ2-2; 12 bases fit TRBD2. The germline gives CDR1 LGHNA, CDR2 YSLEER. The J segment lost 7 bases and the V segment lost 0 bases, leaving 6 bases of the junction unmatched. The CDR3 extends over 17 amino acids. The CDR3 spells CASSQDRTSGTGGELFF. The CDR3, as DNA: TGCGCCAGCAGCCAAGATCGGACTAGCGGGACCGGCGGGGAGCTGTTTTTT.

This chain joins TRBV5-6 and TRBJ2-2; D ambiguous. V was cut by 0 bases and J by 4 bases, with 7 bases left in between. Germline loops: CDR1 SGHDT, CDR2 YYEEEE. The CDR3 totals 14 residues. The CDR3 coding sequence is TGTGCCAGCAGCTTGGCTGCAGTCACCGGGGAGCTGTTTTTT. This sequence encodes CASSLAAVTGELFF.

The chain couples TRBV29-1 to TRBJ2-1; tentatively, D is TRBD1 (6 bases). Germline V CDR1 and CDR2: SQVTM, ANQGSEA. The CDR3 consists of 12 residues. Trimming removed 5 bases from V and 7 bases from J, with 12 bases in between. The DNA of the CDR3 is TGCAGCGTTTCAAAGGGGGAAAATGAGCAGTTCTTC. Translating it yields CSVSKGENEQFF.

The rearrangement uses TRBV7-2 and TRBJ2-7, with no clear D. V dropped 4 bases and J dropped 3 bases, with 13 bases sitting between them. Germline values: CDR1 SGHTA, CDR2 FQGNSA. The CDR3 is 14 residues long. This CDR3 reads CASSSTARHYEQYF. The CDR3 coding sequence is TGTGCCAGCAGCTCAACGGCTCGGCACTACGAGCAGTACTTC.

The chain is built from TRBV7-9 and TRBJ1-4, with D possibly TRBD1 on 5 matching bases. Germline values: CDR1 SEHNR, CDR2 FQNEAQ (reference sequence). Trimming took 1 base from V and 8 from J, leaving 17 bases between them. The CDR3 sequence is 16 residues long. CDR3 nucleotides: TGTGCCAGCAGCTTAGGTACAGGCGCTCAAGGGGAAAAACTGTTTTTT. Translating it yields CASSLGTGAQGEKLFF. Based on the CDR3 plus reference TRBV7-9 and TRBJ1-4, the full variable domain is DTGVSQNPRHKITKRGQNVTFRCDPISEHNRLYWYRQTLGQGPEFLTYFQNEAQLEKSRLLSDRFSAERPKGSFSTLEIQRTEQGDSAMYLCASSLGTGAQGEKLFFGSGTQLSVL.

This clone was seen a single time. The rearrangement links TRBV19 to TRBJ1-1; 7 bases align to TRBD1. J gave up 2 bases and V 4 bases, and 10 bases lay outside the gene matches. The germline gives CDR1 LNHDA, CDR2 SQIVND (reference sequence). The CDR3 spans 16 residues. The CDR3 here is CASSTPLGQPNTEAFF. CDR3 coding DNA: TGTGCCAGTAGTACGCCATTGGGACAGCCAAACACTGAAGCTTTCTTT.

In this sample, this clone turned up once. Germline is not matched at one junction end, which may reflect a read error. CDR3 loop: CASSLSEAEGEQFF. CDR3 DNA sequence: TGTGCTAGCAGCCTATCTGAGGCGGAGGGGGAGCAGTTCTTC. This chain uses TRBV7-7 with TRBJ2-1, with D perhaps TRBD2 (6 bases). In germline, CDR1 is SSHAT, CDR2 FNYEAQ (reference sequence). The CDR3 extends over 14 amino acids.

Turning to this clone: A junction boundary mismatches the germline segment, possibly from a read error. The V and J genes are TRBV6-5 and TRBJ1-5; D is uncertain. Germline lookup yields CDR1 MNHEY and CDR2 SVGAGI. The CDR3 extends over 13 amino acids. The CDR3 region has the DNA TGTGCCAGCAGTAACTCCCGGGGTCAGCCCCAGCATTTT. This sequence encodes CASSNSRGQPQHF.

This clone appeared a single time. This chain uses TRBV4-1 with TRBJ2-3; tentative D call: TRBD2 (7 bases). The germline V gene has CDR1 MGHRA and CDR2 YSYEKL. The CDR3 is made up of 18 amino acids. The V end lost 0 bases, the J end lost 2 bases, and 18 bases lay between the germline ends. The CDR3 DNA reads TGCGCCAGCAGCCAAGAAGTATCGGGGGGCCTCCTCACAGATACGCAGTATTTT. It codes for CASSQEVSGGLLTDTQYF.

V gene TRBV6-6 combines with J gene TRBJ2-7; D is possibly TRBD1 or TRBD2 (5 bases each). The germline gives CDR1 MNHNY, CDR2 SVGAGI (reference sequence). V lost 7 bases to trimming and J lost 2 bases, with 12 bases between them. The CDR3 loop spans 13 amino acids. CDR3 residues: CASIGTGTYEQYF. CDR3 coding DNA: TGTGCCAGCATAGGGACGGGGACCTACGAGCAGTACTTC.

CDR3 DNA sequence: TGTGCCAGCAGTGAAGGAGTGTGGAGTCAAGAGACCCAGTACTTC. This encodes CASSEGVWSQETQYF. The chain uses TRBV25-1 and TRBJ2-5; D is undetermined. The CDR3 length is 15 residues. Trimming shortened V by 2 bases and J by 2 bases, and 12 bases separated the two germline ends. Germline CDR1 MGHDK, CDR2 SYGVNS.

The gene calls are TRBV7-9 and TRBJ2-7, with TRBD2 matching 9 bases. Germline CDR1 and CDR2: SEHNR and FQNEAQ (reference sequence). The CDR3 extends over 15 amino acids. With 5 bases clipped from V and 4 bases from J, the junction kept 9 bases outside the gene matches. For the CDR3, the DNA is TGTGCCAGCAGCCGAATAGCGGGAGTCAAGTACGAGCAGTACTTC. Residues: CASSRIAGVKYEQYF.